This T cell receptor (beta chain) was profiled in a study of blood T cell repertoires in COVID-19. Germline values: CDR1 SGDLS, CDR2 YYNGEE. This CDR3 region has 13 residues. The V gene lost 3 bases and the J gene lost 3 bases, with 9 bases spanning the gap. The data were produced by immunoSEQ multiplex PCR, yet TCRdb's version contains in-frame clones alone and is incomplete. The table shows 190,000 or so clones, with approximately 86% occurring only once. The sequenced sample was peripheral blood. The sequence was obtained from a man between 40 and 49 years old with active or convalescent COVID-19. The chain employs TRBV9 and TRBJ1-1, with D unresolved. The CDR3, as DNA: TGTGCCAGCAGCGCAAGACTGGACACTGAAGCTTTCTTT. This encodes CASSARLDTEAFF.